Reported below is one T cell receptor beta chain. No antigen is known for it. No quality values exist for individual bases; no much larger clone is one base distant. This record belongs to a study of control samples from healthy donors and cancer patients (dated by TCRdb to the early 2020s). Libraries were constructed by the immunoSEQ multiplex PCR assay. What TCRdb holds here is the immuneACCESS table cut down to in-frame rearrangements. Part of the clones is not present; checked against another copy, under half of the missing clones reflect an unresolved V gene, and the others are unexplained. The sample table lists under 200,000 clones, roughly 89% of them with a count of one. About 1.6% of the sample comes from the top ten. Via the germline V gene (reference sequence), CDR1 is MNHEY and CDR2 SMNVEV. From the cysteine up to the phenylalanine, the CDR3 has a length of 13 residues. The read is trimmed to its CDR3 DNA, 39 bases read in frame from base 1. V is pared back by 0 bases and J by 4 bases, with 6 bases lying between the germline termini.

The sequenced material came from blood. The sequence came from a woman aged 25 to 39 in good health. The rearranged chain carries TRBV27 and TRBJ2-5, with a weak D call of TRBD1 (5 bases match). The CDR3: CASSLSDRETQYF. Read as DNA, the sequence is TGTGCCAGCAGTTTATCCGACAGAGAGACCCAGTACTTC.